This T cell receptor beta chain was sequenced during a study of blood T cell repertoires in COVID-19 (dated by TCRdb to about 2020). Regarding the study in general: Collaborator samples came from the United States, Italy and Spain and covered acute and convalescent phases of COVID-19. The material from the prospective study consisted of cDNA or gDNA derived from T cells, B-cell-depleted T cells, or PBMCs. Subjects who had been exposed to COVID-19, were actively infected with it, or had recovered from it provided the deeply sampled blood TCRbeta repertoires that made up the dataset. The repertoires were released in a freely available public database intended as a resource for research on the immune response to SARS-CoV-2. The samples were drawn from two sources: the first 160 participants of the ongoing ImmuneRACE study, and 1,254 subjects contributed by 6 global collaborators. Sample metadata almost always included a de-identified subject ID, COVID-19 status, age in years and sex. Where HLA class I and class II types were available, the types were taken from metadata supplied by the sample provider, not from assay-based typing.

CDR3 length: 16 amino acids, cysteine to phenylalanine. The sequence is cut down to CDR3 DNA, 48 bases in frame from base 1. The germline V gene encodes CDR1 SQVTM and CDR2 ANQGSEA. At the junction V is shortened by 0 bases and J by 4 bases; bases outside the gene matches: 8. Participants in the prospective study were aged about 18 to 95 years, lived in over 20 United States geographic areas, and enrolled through a virtual design. Cohort assignment in the prospective study relied on participant-reported clinical history from a screening survey and a study questionnaire. For ImmuneRACE Cohort 3, a participant was defined as recovered based on two consecutive negative NP/OP PCR tests, clearance by a healthcare professional, or resolution of symptoms. In the prospective study, mobile phlebotomists collected whole blood, serum and a nasopharyngeal or oropharyngeal swab from each participant. Participants in the prospective study had the option to provide additional blood draws and questionnaires over a roughly two-month period. Prospective study blood samples were shipped either frozen or at room temperature before DNA extraction.

TCRbeta CDR3 regions were amplified from genomic DNA using the immunoSEQ Assay, a bias-controlled multiplex PCR. Per the original workflow: Within the assay, amplification of reference gene primers was used to estimate how many nucleated cells each sample contained. To quantify the absolute abundance of each unique TCRbeta CDR3 rearrangement, sequence reads were collapsed and filtered. For each sample, productive Simpson clonality was calculated as the square root of Simpson's diversity index over productive rearrangements. TCRdb holds this immuneACCESS table with in-frame rearrangements only. Some clones are missing; in checked studies, unresolved V genes explain under half, and the rest has no known cause. The D gene and trimming were derived from the DNA, and the V and J assignments and clone size from that table. This sample lists roughly 300,000 clones; around 90% were detected once. Together, the top ten hold around 1.1% of the sample.

Findings and caveats that apply to the study as a whole: The amount of clinical and demographic metadata varied by source and participant and was provided uncurated.

This clone was seen a single time. This clone's antigen is unknown. Base qualities are missing; no much larger clone stands one base away. The TCR originated in a woman in her twenties or thirties who had recovered from COVID-19. The sequenced material came from PBMCs or T cells enriched from blood (not recorded which). The sequence links TRBV29-1 to TRBJ2-1, with TRBD1 identical over 8 junction bases. The DNA reads as follows: TGCAGCGTTGAAGATCCGACAGGGGACAATTACAATGAGCAGTTCTTC. Translated, this is CSVEDPTGDNYNEQFF.